The next 25 T cell receptor beta chains were all read from a single sample in a study of blood T cell repertoires in COVID-19. Repertoires were generated with immunoSEQ multiplex PCR, while TCRdb's copy carries only in-frame clones and drops some. The table has about 130,000 clones, 75% to 85% seen once. Input material: peripheral blood. Every receptor here comes from a woman between 45 and 60 years old with acute or convalescent COVID-19.

The chain couples TRBV1 to TRBJ2-3; TRBD2 was called by the table and not checked on the DNA. TRBV1 represents a pseudogene. The CDR3 length is 18 residues. In DNA, the CDR3 is TGCACCAGCAGCCAAACCCCGTCCCAGAGCGGTAGCACAGATACGCAGTATTTT. Protein: CTSSQTPSQSGSTDTQYF.

This clone was detected a few times. V is TRBV25-1 and J is TRBJ1-4; perhaps TRBD1 as D (5 bases). The CDR3 spans 14 residues. Germline CDR1 is MGHDK and CDR2 is SYGVNS. The V and J ends lost 8 bases and 7 bases respectively, with 17 bases between them. CDR3 bases: TGTGCCAGCTCCCCAGGGTTAGTCGGTGAAAAACTGTTTTTT. Translated, it gives CASSPGLVGEKLFF.

The V gene is TRBV4-1, the J gene TRBJ2-1, with 10 bases identical to TRBD2. The junction had 13 bases not matched to a gene; V was cut back by 1 base and J by 4 bases. The V gene's germline CDR1 is MGHRA and CDR2 YSYEKL. CDR3 length: 19 amino acids. The CDR3 DNA reads TGCGCCAGCAGCCAAGGGCCCCTCTTAACTAGCGGGATTTACAATGAGCAGTTCTTC. Residues: CASSQGPLLTSGIYNEQFF.

This sequence joins TRBV2 and TRBJ1-5, with 7 bases identical to TRBD1. The germline V gene encodes CDR1 SNHLY and CDR2 FYNNEI. CDR3 length: 14 residues. V shed 3 bases, J shed 7 bases, and the junction held 6 bases outside the gene matches. CDR3 loop: CASSERQGRQPQHF. In nucleotides, the CDR3 is TGTGCCAGCAGTGAGAGACAGGGCAGGCAGCCCCAGCATTTT. Full variable domain (rest looked up from reference TRBV2 and TRBJ1-5): EPEVTQTPSHQVTQMGQEVILRCVPISNHLYFYWYRQILGQKVEFLVSFYNNEISEKSEIFDDQFSVERPDGSNFTLKIRSTKLEDSAMYFCASSERQGRQPQHFGDGTRLSIL.

This chain uses TRBV19 with TRBJ1-4; TRBD1 matches 7 bases. This CDR3 contains 14 residues. V lost 6 bases, J lost 2 bases, and 3 bases stayed unmatched. Germline CDR1 is LNHDA and CDR2 is SQIVND (reference sequence). The CDR3 here is CASRSDRTNEKLFF. In DNA, the CDR3 is TGTGCCAGTAGATCGGACAGGACTAATGAAAAACTGTTTTTT.

The chain employs TRBV28 and TRBJ2-7, with TRBD1 identical over 10 bases. The germline CDR1 and CDR2 sequences are MDHEN and SYDVKM. The trim removed 3 bases at V and 7 bases at J, leaving 3 bases unmatched. This CDR3 comprises 13 residues. CDR3 nucleotide sequence: TGTGCCAGCAGTTTTAGGACAGGGGGGGAGCAGTACTTC. This encodes CASSFRTGGEQYF.

This chain links TRBV11-2 with TRBJ1-1; D is unresolved. Trimming removed 1 base from V and 6 bases from J, with 9 bases in between. This CDR3 is built from 13 residues. Germline values: CDR1 SGHAT, CDR2 FQNNGV. The CDR3 sequence is CASSLVPAAEAFF. In DNA, the CDR3 is TGTGCCAGCAGCTTAGTGCCCGCGGCTGAAGCTTTCTTT.

V usage is TRBV29-1 and J usage is TRBJ1-4; tentative D call: TRBD1 (5 bases). Trimming took off 5 bases at V and 0 bases at J, with 13 bases between the two ends. The CDR3 is 15 residues long. The germline V gene has CDR1 SQVTM and CDR2 ANQGSEA. The CDR3, as DNA: TGCAGCGTTTTAGACACAGGATCAACTAATGAAAAACTGTTTTTT. It translates to CSVLDTGSTNEKLFF.

This clone was detected only a few times. The genes are TRBV28 and TRBJ2-2; 9 bases line up with TRBD2. Trimming removed 4 bases from V and 4 bases from J; junction bases left unmatched: 10. This CDR3 spans 17 amino acids. Germline V gene lookup returns CDR1 MDHEN and CDR2 SYDVKM. The CDR3 sequence: CASSSPSGTSSTGELFF. The CDR3 DNA follows: TGTGCCAGCAGTTCCCCGAGCGGGACTAGCAGCACCGGGGAGCTGTTTTTT.

The rearrangement links TRBV18 to TRBJ1-2; TRBD1 matches at 7 bases. The CDR3 length is 15 residues. Germline assignment: CDR1 KGHSH and CDR2 LQKENI. V was pared by 3 bases and J by 4 bases, with 8 bases of the junction left unmatched. The CDR3 DNA sequence: TGTGCCAGCTCACCGTCACAGGGGAGAAGCTATGGCTACACCTTC. Its translation is CASSPSQGRSYGYTF.

The J gene is TRBJ1-2, the V gene TRBV7-8; 7 bases fit TRBD1. There are 14 residues in the CDR3. Per germline, CDR1 SGHVS and CDR2 FQNEAQ. V was clipped by 5 bases and J by 7 bases; unmatched bases: 10. The DNA for the CDR3 is TGTGCCAGCAGCCCAGACAGGGACGGTCGTGGCTACACCTTC. This encodes CASSPDRDGRGYTF. The whole variable domain, remainder taken from reference TRBV7-8 and TRBJ1-2, is GAGVSQSPRYKVAKRGQDVALRCDPISGHVSLFWYQQALGQGPEFLTYFQNEAQLDKSGLPSDRFFAERPEGSVSTLKIQRTQQEDSAVYLCASSPDRDGRGYTFGSGTRLTVV.

The chain has TRBV7-9 and TRBJ1-2; 9 positions match TRBD1. The CDR3 sequence is 14 residues long. V lost 2 bases, J lost 7 bases, and 5 bases stayed unmatched. Per the germline V gene, CDR1 is SEHNR and CDR2 is FQNEAQ (reference sequence). In DNA, the CDR3 is TGTGCCAGCAGCTTATTGGGGACAGGGATTGGCTACACCTTC. Translated: CASSLLGTGIGYTF.

This clone was observed a handful of times. This chain connects TRBV18 to TRBJ1-2; 10 bases fit TRBD1. This CDR3 is 18 amino acids long. V was clipped by 4 bases and J by 1 base; unmatched bases: 12. Germline CDR1 is KGHSH and CDR2 is LQKENI. CDR3 protein: CASSRGGDRGRVNYGYTF. The DNA of the CDR3 is TGTGCCAGCTCACGAGGAGGCGACAGGGGGCGCGTTAACTATGGCTACACCTTC.

This chain connects TRBV5-4 to TRBJ1-1; TRBD1 aligns across 8 bases. The trim removed 2 bases at V and 2 bases at J, leaving 2 bases unmatched. Per germline, CDR1 SGHNT and CDR2 YYREEE (reference sequence). This CDR3 spans 14 amino acids. CDR3 sequence (DNA): TGTGCCAGCAGCTTATCAGGGGGCAACACTGAAGCTTTCTTT. Its translation: CASSLSGGNTEAFF. Supplemented by reference TRBV5-4 and TRBJ1-1, the full variable domain reads ETGVTQSPTHLIKTRGQQVTLRCSSQSGHNTVSWYQQALGQGPQFIFQYYREEENGRGNFPPRFSGLQFPNYSSELNVNALELDDSALYLCASSLSGGNTEAFFGQGTRLTVV.

This clone has just one count. V usage is TRBV10-3 and J usage is TRBJ2-7, with TRBD1 matching 7 bases. The CDR3 is 14 residues long. Looked up from germline, CDR1 is ENHRY and CDR2 is SYGVKD. The V gene end was trimmed by 0 bases and the J gene end by 1 base; junction bases not matched to a gene: 0. The CDR3 loop reads CAISESDRSYEQYF. CDR3 bases: TGTGCCATCAGTGAGTCGGACAGGTCCTACGAGCAGTACTTC.

The chain has TRBV21-1 and TRBJ2-7; TRBD2 reflects the table's D call only, with no check against the DNA. TRBV21-1 is tagged as a pseudogene. The CDR3 length is 18 residues. The CDR3 loop is CASSNREDEDRDLYEQYF. The CDR3 nucleotides read TGTGCCAGCAGCAACAGGGAGGATGAGGACCGGGACCTCTACGAGCAGTACTTC.

V gene TRBV5-8 combines with J gene TRBJ1-6; D is perhaps TRBD1 (6 bases). The CDR3 is made up of 17 amino acids. Trimming pared 4 bases from V and 1 base from J, leaving 15 bases between. Per the germline V gene, CDR1 is SGHTS and CDR2 is YDEGEE. The DNA for the CDR3 is TGTGCCAGCAGCGTACTAACCGGGACATCCTATAATTCACCCCTCCACTTT. Residues: CASSVLTGTSYNSPLHF.

This clone has only a few counts. The chain recombines TRBV7-9 with TRBJ1-1, with TRBD1 as a possible D gene (5 bases). The germline CDR1 and CDR2 sequences are SEHNR and FQNEAQ (reference sequence). The CDR3 covers 14 residues. Trimming took 3 bases from V and 5 from J, leaving 13 bases between them. The CDR3 reads CASSFGQGNTEAFF. In DNA, the CDR3 is TGTGCCAGCAGCTTTGGGCAGGGTAATACTGAAGCTTTCTTT.

This clone was seen only a few times. This sequence joins TRBV11-2 and TRBJ2-1, with 7 bases identical to TRBD2. V lost 2 bases, J lost 10 bases, and 20 bases stayed unmatched. The CDR3 extends over 18 amino acids. The germline gives CDR1 SGHAT, CDR2 FQNNGV. The CDR3 nucleotides read TGTGCCAGCAGCTTAATAATATCAACTAGCGCCCCGTCCAAAGAGCAGTTCTTC. Amino acid sequence: CASSLIISTSAPSKEQFF.

V and J are TRBV5-1 and TRBJ1-3, with TRBD1 identical over 8 bases. Unmatched junction bases numbered 3, after V lost 1 base and J lost 0 bases. Germline assignment: CDR1 SGHRS and CDR2 YFSETQ. The CDR3 has 16 amino acids. The CDR3 bases are TGCGCCAGCAGCTTGCAGGGGGCGAGCTCTGGAAACACCATATATTTT. This sequence encodes CASSLQGASSGNTIYF.

This chain joins TRBV18 and TRBJ2-1, with no clear D. V was cut by 3 bases and J by 6 bases, with 9 bases left in between. Germline V gene lookup returns CDR1 KGHSH and CDR2 LQKENI. There are 13 residues in the CDR3. The CDR3 spells CASSPYDSNEQFF. The DNA for the CDR3 is TGTGCCAGCTCACCGTACGACTCCAATGAGCAGTTCTTC.

Only a few counts were recorded for this clone. V is TRBV20-1 and J is TRBJ2-2; D possibly corresponds to TRBD2 (6 bases). The germline gives CDR1 DFQATT, CDR2 SNEGSKA (reference sequence). The CDR3 spans 16 residues. V gave up 3 bases and J gave up 0 bases, with 14 bases separating them. The chain's CDR3 is CSASEYSGSNTGELFF. DNA of the CDR3: TGCAGTGCTAGTGAATACAGCGGGTCGAACACCGGGGAGCTGTTTTTT.

The chain links TRBV18 to TRBJ1-2, with 8 bases aligning to TRBD1. CDR3 size: 15 residues. After removal of 3 bases from V and 11 bases from J, the junction contained 14 bases not matched to a gene. Germline loops: CDR1 KGHSH, CDR2 LQKENI. CDR3 sequence reads: CASSPFGQGSEGYTF. The DNA for the CDR3 is TGTGCCAGCTCACCCTTCGGACAGGGCTCAGAGGGTTACACCTTC.

The chain has TRBV19 and TRBJ1-2, with no clear D. CDR3 length: 15 residues. Trimming shortened V by 5 bases and J by 2 bases, and 15 bases separated the two germline ends. Germline lookup yields CDR1 LNHDA and CDR2 SQIVND (reference sequence). The CDR3: CASSLLGNYNYGYTF. Here the CDR3 DNA reads TGTGCCAGTAGTCTCCTAGGTAATTACAACTATGGCTACACCTTC.

The V call is TRBV5-1, the J call TRBJ2-1; maybe TRBD2 (6 bases). V was shortened by 6 bases and J by 2 bases, with 12 bases between the two germline ends. There are 14 residues in the CDR3. In germline, CDR1 is SGHRS, CDR2 YFSETQ. CDR3 loop: CASNPGLPYNEQFF. The CDR3 bases are TGCGCCAGCAACCCGGGACTTCCCTACAATGAGCAGTTCTTC.